This T cell receptor beta chain is from a study of blood T cell repertoires in COVID-19. Overall study: Donors in the United States, Italy and Spain gave samples during acute or convalescent COVID-19.

The CDR3 runs to 14 residues. In germline, CDR1 is MNHNS, CDR2 SASEGT. Between the trimmed V and J ends, which lost 3 bases and 4 bases, there was a span of 10 bases. In the authors' methods: Counts of nucleated cells, estimated from reference gene primer amplification, were obtained. Method: immunoSEQ multiplex PCR; TCRdb's copy keeps in-frame clones and lacks some. The V and J calls and clone size are taken from that table; D and trimming were inferred from the DNA. In the table there are 70,000 to 85,000 clones, around 83% of which are singletons. The chain carries TRBV6-1 and TRBJ1-3; D gene ambiguous. Sequencing used peripheral blood. The receptor was isolated from an elderly man with active or convalescent COVID-19. The CDR3 coding sequence is TGTGCCAGCAGTGATCCGACGGGAGGAAACACCATATATTTT. Protein sequence: CASSDPTGGNTIYF.